A single sample is the source of the 27 T cell receptor beta chains below, sequenced in a study of shared clonotypes between healthy human individuals. Measured with immunoSEQ multiplex PCR; TCRdb has only the in-frame clones, and not every one. The sample lists millions of clones, around 94% occurring once. The sequenced sample was naive CD4+ T cells sorted from blood. As for subset: CD45RA+ positively selected. These receptors were obtained from a man aged 18 to 30 in good health.

The chain has TRBV23-1 and TRBJ1-5; 9 bases fit TRBD1. TRBV23-1 belongs to the ORF category, with a function that is uncertain. CDR3 length equals 19 residues. J was trimmed by 2 bases and V by 2 bases; bases with no gene match: 13. The CDR3 sequence is CASSQLFRTGEEGNQPQHF. The CDR3 DNA reads TGCGCCAGCAGTCAACTCTTTAGGACAGGGGAGGAGGGCAATCAGCCCCAGCATTTT.

This clone has just a few counts. This chain's CDR3 is CASSLDGSQPQHF. The CDR3 bases are TGCGCCAGCAGCTTGGACGGGTCTCAGCCCCAGCATTTT. This chain links TRBV5-1 with TRBJ1-5; D gene ambiguous. Trimming took 0 bases from V and 6 from J, leaving 7 bases between them. Germline V gives CDR1 SGHRS, CDR2 YFSETQ. The CDR3 is 13 amino acids.

This chain links TRBV5-6 with TRBJ1-4; D perhaps matches TRBD1 (5 bases). Germline lookup yields CDR1 SGHDT and CDR2 YYEEEE. Trimming removed 4 bases at V and 8 bases at J, with 12 bases between. This CDR3 has 13 residues. CDR3 sequence: CASSRDDMEKLFF. CDR3 coding DNA: TGTGCCAGCAGCCGGGACGACATGGAAAAACTGTTTTTT.

This chain links TRBV21-1 with TRBJ1-1. TRBV21-1 is a known pseudogene. The CDR3 extends over 13 amino acids. The CDR3 is CASSDHGTPEAFF. The CDR3 DNA reads as TGTGCCAGCAGCGACCATGGAACTCCTGAAGCTTTCTTT.

This chain connects TRBV19 to TRBJ2-6; D may be TRBD1 (5 bases). Per the germline V gene, CDR1 is LNHDA and CDR2 is SQIVND (reference sequence). V dropped 4 bases and J dropped 0 bases, with 13 bases sitting between them. CDR3 length: 17 amino acids. The CDR3 DNA follows: TGTGCCAGTAGTAGTCTCAGGGCCCTCTCTGGGGCCAACGTCCTGACTTTC. Its protein is CASSSLRALSGANVLTF.

This rearrangement joins TRBV7-2 to TRBJ2-5; 12 bases fit TRBD2. V trimming: 1 base; J trimming: 5 bases; junction bases outside the gene matches: 5. The CDR3 has 16 amino acids. Germline lookup yields CDR1 SGHTA and CDR2 FQGNSA. DNA of the CDR3: TGTGCCAGCAGCTTAGTTGGGACTAGCGGGTGGGAGACCCAGTACTTC. It yields the protein CASSLVGTSGWETQYF. The whole variable domain, remainder taken from reference TRBV7-2 and TRBJ2-5, is GAGVSQSPSNKVTEKGKDVELRCDPISGHTALYWYRQSLGQGLEFLIYFQGNSAPDKSGLPSDRFSAERTGGSVSTLTIQRTQQEDSAVYLCASSLVGTSGWETQYFGPGTRLLVL.

This chain links TRBV4-1 with TRBJ2-1; 10 bases are a match to TRBD2. The J segment lost 9 bases and the V segment lost 3 bases, leaving 8 bases of the junction unmatched. The CDR3 has 15 amino acids. Germline CDR1 is MGHRA and CDR2 is YSYEKL. CDR3 nucleotides: TGCGCCAGCAGCCAGGGGAGCGGGGGGGCGGCTGAGCAGTTCTTC. This sequence encodes CASSQGSGGAAEQFF.

The chain couples TRBV10-1 to TRBJ1-1; weak D call: TRBD1 (5 bases). The V gene lost 3 bases and the J gene lost 1 base, with 6 bases spanning the gap. The CDR3 sequence is 13 residues long. CDR1 WNHNN and CDR2 SYGVQD come from the germline V gene (reference sequence). CDR3 protein: CASSDGGNTEAFF. The CDR3 DNA is TGCGCCAGCAGTGATGGGGGGAACACTGAAGCTTTCTTT.

The J gene is TRBJ1-2, the V gene TRBV5-4, with 11 bases lining up with TRBD1. Per the germline V gene, CDR1 is SGHNT and CDR2 is YYREEE (reference sequence). The V gene end was trimmed by 1 base and the J gene end by 3 bases; junction bases not matched to a gene: 2. This CDR3 has 15 residues. CDR3 nucleotide sequence: TGTGCCAGCAGCTTGTTGGGACAGGGGGACTATGGCTACACCTTC. It is translated as CASSLLGQGDYGYTF.

The chain links TRBV5-6 to TRBJ2-2; D not resolved. The germline V gene encodes CDR1 SGHDT and CDR2 YYEEEE. The germline V and J ends were trimmed by 4 bases and 7 bases, with 11 bases remaining between them. The CDR3 has 13 amino acids. The CDR3 nucleotides are TGTGCCAGCAGCCTTACACGCCTCGGGGAGCTGTTTTTT. Residues: CASSLTRLGELFF.

The gene calls are TRBV2 and TRBJ2-2, with 7 nucleotides matching TRBD1. V gave up 5 bases and J gave up 1 base; unmatched junction bases: 4. The germline V gene encodes CDR1 SNHLY and CDR2 FYNNEI. The CDR3 contains 15 residues. The CDR3 here is CASSSQGLNTGELFF. CDR3 bases: TGTGCCAGCAGTTCACAGGGGCTGAACACCGGGGAGCTGTTTTTT.

The chain is built from TRBV30 and TRBJ1-2, with D possibly TRBD1 on 6 matching bases. The CDR3 runs to 14 residues. Trimming pared 4 bases from V and 8 bases from J, leaving 20 bases between. Germline V lookup: CDR1 GTSNPN, CDR2 SVGIG (reference sequence). CDR3 sequence reads: CAWNPLDRGGGYTF. The CDR3 nucleotides read TGTGCCTGGAATCCTCTGGACAGAGGGGGGGGCTACACCTTC.

The chain has TRBV29-1 and TRBJ2-5; 8 nucleotides agree with TRBD2. The trim removed 6 bases at V and 4 bases at J, leaving 10 bases unmatched. CDR3 size: 14 residues. CDR1 is SQVTM, CDR2 ANQGSEA, per germline. This chain's CDR3 is CSVPGLAGGETQYF. The CDR3 DNA follows: TGCAGCGTCCCTGGCCTAGCGGGCGGAGAGACCCAGTACTTC.

The chain employs TRBV7-2 and TRBJ1-1, with D possibly TRBD1 on 6 matching bases. This CDR3 region has 15 residues. The V and J ends lost 8 bases and 11 bases respectively, with 27 bases between them. In germline, CDR1 is SGHTA, CDR2 FQGNSA. The DNA for the CDR3 is TGTGCCAGCGATGAAGTCGGGGGCGGGCTCGTTCGGGCTTTCTTT. It yields the protein CASDEVGGGLVRAFF.

The chain uses TRBV28 and TRBJ1-2; a possible D gene is TRBD1 (6 bases). V lost 8 bases and J lost 0, with 22 bases in between. Germline CDR1 and CDR2: MDHEN and SYDVKM. This CDR3 has 17 residues. The CDR3 DNA reads TGTGCCAGCGGTAGGCCCCTCGGGGGGGCGACTAACTATGGCTACACCTTC. This encodes CASGRPLGGATNYGYTF.

This chain joins TRBV2 and TRBJ2-2; 8 bases are shared with TRBD1. CDR1 SNHLY and CDR2 FYNNEI come from the germline V gene. The CDR3 runs to 15 residues. Trimming cost V 4 bases and J 4 bases; bases outside gene matches: 5. DNA for the CDR3: TGTGCCAGCAGTGCGACGGGACAGGTCACCGGGGAGCTGTTTTTT. As protein: CASSATGQVTGELFF.

The CDR3 nucleotides read TGCGCCAGCAGCAATGGACAGAGCTCCTACGAGCAGTACTTC. Encoded protein: CASSNGQSSYEQYF. The genes are TRBV5-1 and TRBJ2-7, with D maybe TRBD1 (6 bases). Trimming took 4 bases from V and 0 from J, leaving 11 bases between them. The CDR3 extends over 14 amino acids. CDR1 and CDR2 (germline): SGHRS, YFSETQ. Drawing the rest from reference TRBV5-1 and TRBJ2-7, the complete variable domain is KAGVTQTPRYLIKTRGQQVTLSCSPISGHRSVSWYQQTPGQGLQFLFEYFSETQRNKGNFPGRFSGRQFSNSRSEMNVSTLELGDSALYLCASSNGQSSYEQYFGPGTRLTVT.

This clone was picked up one time. The chain employs TRBV6-5 and TRBJ2-7; a possible D gene is TRBD2 (6 bases). V lost 6 bases and J 2 bases, leaving 17 bases between the germline ends. The CDR3 contains 15 residues. Germline V gives CDR1 MNHEY, CDR2 SVGAGI. DNA of the CDR3: TGTGCCAGCAGCTCCCTCGGGACTGTAGCCTACGAGCAGTACTTC. Protein product: CASSSLGTVAYEQYF.

The rearrangement uses TRBV12-5 and TRBJ2-1; D might be TRBD1 or TRBD2, each matching 6 bases. Trimming took 5 bases from V and 5 from J, leaving 13 bases between them. Germline lookup yields CDR1 LGHNT and CDR2 FRNRAP. This CDR3 is 14 amino acids long. CDR3 sequence (DNA): TGTGCTAGTGGTCGGGTAGGGGGGCACAATGAGCAGTTCTTC. Protein product: CASGRVGGHNEQFF.

This chain uses TRBV5-8 with TRBJ2-4; D is possibly TRBD1 (6 bases). The CDR3 has 16 residues. V lost 4 bases, J lost 3 bases, and 17 bases lay in between. Germline V lookup: CDR1 SGHTS, CDR2 YDEGEE. CDR3 coding DNA: TGTGCCAGCAGCCCGAGACAGGTTTATAACAAAAACATTCAGTACTTC. Protein sequence: CASSPRQVYNKNIQYF.

CDR3 sequence reads: CASSFLANEQFF. Written as DNA, the CDR3 is TGTGCCAGCAGCTTCCTAGCCAATGAGCAGTTCTTC. The rearrangement joins TRBV7-9 to TRBJ2-1; D might be TRBD2 (5 bases). Germline V gene sequence: CDR1 SEHNR, CDR2 FQNEAQ (reference sequence). The CDR3 runs 12 residues. Trimming took off 3 bases at V and 6 bases at J, with 6 bases between the two ends.

As DNA, the CDR3 is TGTGCCAGCAGTTACTCGGGCTCCCACTATGGCTACACCTTC. This codes for CASSYSGSHYGYTF. This rearrangement joins TRBV6-5 to TRBJ1-2; D is undetermined. V lost 0 bases to trimming and J lost 3 bases, with 8 bases between them. There are 14 residues in the CDR3. Germline CDR1 reads MNHEY; CDR2 reads SVGAGI.

The DNA of the CDR3 is TGTGCCAGCAGCCGATACAGGGCGCCTTATGGCTACACCTTC. It translates to CASSRYRAPYGYTF. The chain combines TRBV6-1 with TRBJ1-2, with a weak D call TRBD1 (6 bases). This CDR3 spans 14 amino acids. Germline CDR1 reads MNHNS; CDR2 reads SASEGT. V gave up 6 bases and J gave up 5 bases, with 16 bases separating them.

In regard to this clone: Distinct nucleotide sequences in the sample also encode this CDR3. The chain links TRBV5-1 to TRBJ1-3; D perhaps matches TRBD1 (5 bases). Deletions cut 4 bases from V and 1 base from J, with 9 bases between. The CDR3 totals 14 residues. Germline-derived CDR1 and CDR2 are SGHRS and YFSETQ. The CDR3 bases are TGCGCCAGCAGCCCGGGGGTATCTGGAAACACCATATATTTT. Translating gives CASSPGVSGNTIYF.

J is TRBJ1-5 and V is TRBV6-1; tentatively, D is TRBD1 (6 bases). Germline CDR1 and CDR2: MNHNS and SASEGT. The CDR3 loop spans 18 amino acids. V was trimmed by 3 bases and J by 4 bases, leaving 22 bases between them. The CDR3 nucleotides are TGTGCCAGCAGTGATTTGGGTGGCAGGGGAGCGTTAAATCAGCCCCAGCATTTT. It translates to CASSDLGGRGALNQPQHF.

J is TRBJ1-2 and V is TRBV29-1, with D possibly matching TRBD1 (5 bases). The CDR3 totals 15 residues. In germline, CDR1 is SQVTM, CDR2 ANQGSEA. The germline V and J ends were trimmed by 4 bases and 1 base, with 16 bases remaining between them. The CDR3 DNA sequence: TGCAGCGTTGGGCAGGAAGGGGTGTTTAACTATGGCTACACCTTC. This translates into CSVGQEGVFNYGYTF.

V is TRBV5-6 and J is TRBJ1-6, with D unclear. There are 11 residues in the CDR3. Trimming cost V 4 bases and J 8 bases, with 4 bases left between them. CDR1 SGHDT and CDR2 YYEEEE come from the germline V gene. This chain's CDR3 is CASSGDSPLHF. Here the CDR3 DNA reads TGTGCCAGCAGCGGTGATTCACCCCTCCACTTT.